This T cell receptor (beta chain) was retrieved from a study of STAT3 mutations in large granular lymphocyte leukemia. General study findings and limits: Every T-cell large granular lymphocyte leukemia patient had at least one immunodominant TCR beta clonotype. All newly emerging clones after therapy were STAT3 wild type.

Sequencing used immunoSEQ multiplex PCR; TCRdb keeps in-frame clones, though not all of them. The repertoire has 25,000 to 40,000 clones, around 86% of them found once; the top ten carry roughly 12%. On this clone: Its antigen is unidentified.

Deletions cut 3 bases from V and 8 bases from J, with 9 bases between. This CDR3 has 12 residues. Germline CDR1 reads SGHDT; CDR2 reads YYEEEE. The TCR originated in a man between 60 and 75 years old with T-cell large granular lymphocyte leukemia. Some clones in this sample may be carry-over from other donors' samples. Input material: peripheral blood mononuclear cells. V usage is TRBV5-6 and J usage is TRBJ2-1; D is possibly TRBD1 or TRBD2 (5 bases each). The CDR3 reads CASSSVGDEQFF. In nucleotides, the CDR3 is TGTGCCAGCAGCTCTGTGGGGGATGAGCAGTTCTTC.